This T cell receptor (beta chain) was observed in a study of blood T cells in healthy people across ages. Study-wide results and caveats: Bulk PBMC profiling left naive and antigen-experienced comparisons inconclusive.

In terms of origin and age, donors were healthy Caucasian individuals from Russia aged roughly 6 to 100. Each donor supplied about 9.6 milliliters of peripheral blood. Worth noting for this clonotype: What it binds is unknown.

A second PCR of about 7 to 12 cycles used a sample-barcoded 5' primer and a J-beta primer mix. TCRdb re-called the 5' RACE reads through MiXCR, storing one row per CDR3 protein. Of about 800,000 distinct CDR3 sequences detected, more than 20% appear once; the ten largest clones hold under 4.5%. The V gene's germline CDR1 is SGHTA and CDR2 FQGNSA. V was cut by 5 bases and J by 5 bases, with 16 bases left in between. CDR3 length equals 15 residues. The same sample was also studied in work on T cells of mothers and their children. As that report states: There were over 10 million TCR beta CDR3 reads from each mother and a few million from each child.

V gene TRBV7-2 combines with J gene TRBJ1-5; no reliable D call. This receptor was taken from a boy younger than 18 in good health. The sequencing input was blood. The CDR3 spells CASSNSGKKDQPQHF. DNA of the CDR3: TGTGCCAGCAGCAACTCGGGGAAGAAGGATCAGCCCCAGCATTTT.